This T cell receptor beta chain is from a study of identifying expanded T cells in peripheral blood. During the collection period, no donor immune events like infections were recorded. Germline CDR1 reads SGHTS; CDR2 reads YDEGEE. The V and J ends lost 0 bases and 0 bases respectively, with 10 bases between them. The CDR3 sequence is 15 residues long. Study observations and caveats: Roughly 2-week clone count variance significantly increased as total template count grew.

Using immunoSEQ multiplex PCR, the repertoire was profiled, and TCRdb retains in-frame clones only, with some absent. The sample yields tens of thousands of clones, about 91% seen once. This clone was counted once. Its antigen is undetermined. The gene calls are TRBV5-8 and TRBJ2-7; D may be TRBD1 (5 bases). The sequenced sample was blood. The sequence derives from a person aged 18 to 75 in good health. CDR3 protein: CASSLVQGISYEQYF. The CDR3 bases are TGTGCCAGCAGCTTGGTTCAGGGTATCTCCTACGAGCAGTACTTC.